These T cell receptor beta chains were read from a single sample in a study of blood T cell repertoires in COVID-19. The method was immunoSEQ multiplex PCR; TCRdb's version includes in-frame clones alone and lacks a portion of them. The sample includes around 30,000 clones, roughly 75% of them seen just once. What was sequenced was peripheral blood. The source is a man older than 75 with active or convalescent COVID-19. Both conserved end residues are part of each CDR3. The D gene is left open where the match is weak. Rows may omit the clone size; those that give it use once, few, many or a size class.

v_call: TRBV21-1
clone_size: NA
j_call: TRBJ2-7
d_call: NA
cdr3_aa: CASSIEAVGQYF
cdr3_nt: TGTGCCAGCAGCATTGAAGCGGTCGGGCAGTACTTC

v_call: TRBV7-9
clone_size: NA
j_call: TRBJ1-3
d_call: TRBD1
cdr3_aa: CASSSGDRGLGNTIYF
cdr3_nt: TGTGCCAGCAGCTCCGGAGACAGGGGGCTCGGAAACACCATATATTTT

v_call: TRBV30
clone_size: NA
j_call: TRBJ2-1
d_call: TRBD1
cdr3_aa: CAWSSGTAYNEQFF
cdr3_nt: TGTGCCTGGAGTTCTGGGACAGCCTACAATGAGCAGTTCTTC

v_call: TRBV29-1
clone_size: few
j_call: TRBJ1-1
d_call: NA
cdr3_aa: CSVLDSWNTEAFF
cdr3_nt: TGCAGCGTTCTTGACAGCTGGAACACTGAAGCTTTCTTT

v_call: TRBV9
clone_size: NA
j_call: TRBJ2-1
d_call: NA
cdr3_aa: CASSVMRDTLNNEQFF
cdr3_nt: TGTGCCAGCAGCGTTATGCGAGACACTTTAAACAATGAGCAGTTCTTC

v_call: TRBV5-5
clone_size: NA
j_call: TRBJ2-5
d_call: TRBD1
cdr3_aa: CASSRGQGAGGETQYF
cdr3_nt: TGTGCCAGCAGCAGGGGACAGGGGGCGGGTGGAGAGACCCAGTACTTC

v_call: TRBV24-1
clone_size: once
j_call: TRBJ2-1
d_call: NA
cdr3_aa: CATSDYQDLDEQFF
cdr3_nt: TGTGCCACCAGTGATTACCAGGATCTCGATGAGCAGTTCTTC

v_call: TRBV27
clone_size: few
j_call: TRBJ1-1
d_call: TRBD1
cdr3_aa: CASSLLAGGLNTEAFF
cdr3_nt: TGTGCCAGCAGTTTATTGGCAGGGGGTCTGAACACTGAAGCTTTCTTT

v_call: TRBV24-1
clone_size: NA
j_call: TRBJ2-1
d_call: NA
cdr3_aa: CATSDSTGFTYNEQFF
cdr3_nt: TGTGCCACCAGTGATTCAACAGGTTTTACCTACAATGAGCAGTTCTTC

v_call: TRBV24-1
clone_size: NA
j_call: TRBJ2-5
d_call: NA
cdr3_aa: CATSPGGSRETQYF
cdr3_nt: TGTGCCACCAGCCCTGGTGGGAGCCGAGAGACCCAGTACTTC

v_call: TRBV19
clone_size: NA
j_call: TRBJ1-3
d_call: NA
cdr3_aa: CASRIAGDSGNTIYF
cdr3_nt: TGTGCCAGTAGAATTGCGGGGGACTCTGGAAACACCATATATTTT

v_call: TRBV6-1
clone_size: NA
j_call: TRBJ2-7
d_call: TRBD1
cdr3_aa: CASSKAGTGGYEQYF
cdr3_nt: TGTGCCAGCAGTAAAGCGGGGACAGGGGGATACGAGCAGTACTTC

v_call: TRBV7-9
clone_size: NA
j_call: TRBJ2-7
d_call: TRBD1
cdr3_aa: CASSVGQVTSYEQYF
cdr3_nt: TGTGCCAGCAGCGTGGGACAGGTGACCTCCTACGAGCAGTACTTC

v_call: TRBV18
clone_size: NA
j_call: TRBJ2-2
d_call: TRBD2
cdr3_aa: CASSPPLAGVSTGELFF
cdr3_nt: TGTGCCAGCTCACCACCCCTAGCGGGAGTTAGCACCGGGGAGCTGTTTTTT

v_call: TRBV6-6
clone_size: NA
j_call: TRBJ2-3
d_call: NA
cdr3_aa: CASSSHPHDTQYF
cdr3_nt: TGTGCCAGCAGTTCACACCCTCACGATACGCAGTATTTT

v_call: TRBV7-9
clone_size: NA
j_call: TRBJ2-3
d_call: TRBD2
cdr3_aa: CASSLSLAATDTQYF
cdr3_nt: TGTGCCAGCAGCTTGAGCCTAGCGGCCACAGATACGCAGTATTTT

v_call: TRBV6-2/TRBV6-3
clone_size: NA
j_call: TRBJ1-3
d_call: NA
cdr3_aa: CASSPTGFSGNTIYF
cdr3_nt: TGTGCCAGCAGTCCCACAGGCTTCTCTGGAAACACCATATATTTT

v_call: TRBV12-3/TRBV12-4
clone_size: NA
j_call: TRBJ1-2
d_call: NA
cdr3_aa: CASSTGNYGYTF
cdr3_nt: TGTGCCAGCAGTACGGGAAACTATGGCTACACCTTC

v_call: TRBV7-8
clone_size: NA
j_call: TRBJ1-5
d_call: TRBD1
cdr3_aa: CASSLWDRGFEPQHF
cdr3_nt: TGTGCCAGCAGCTTATGGGACAGGGGGTTTGAGCCCCAGCATTTT

v_call: TRBV6-5
clone_size: once
j_call: TRBJ2-1
d_call: TRBD2
cdr3_aa: CASSLSGIHNEQFF
cdr3_nt: TGTGCCAGCTCCCTTAGCGGGATCCACAATGAGCAGTTCTTC

v_call: TRBV29-1
clone_size: NA
j_call: TRBJ2-1
d_call: TRBD1
cdr3_aa: CSVQRTGGINEQFF
cdr3_nt: TGCAGCGTTCAGCGGACAGGGGGGATTAATGAGCAGTTCTTC

v_call: TRBV10-3
clone_size: few
j_call: TRBJ2-3
d_call: NA
cdr3_aa: CAISEPRTDTQYF
cdr3_nt: TGTGCCATCAGTGAGCCTAGAACAGATACGCAGTATTTT

v_call: TRBV6-5
clone_size: NA
j_call: TRBJ2-7
d_call: TRBD2
cdr3_aa: CASSYSPSGSGEQYF
cdr3_nt: TGTGCCAGCAGTTACTCCCCTAGCGGGAGCGGTGAGCAGTACTTC

v_call: TRBV27
clone_size: NA
j_call: TRBJ1-2
d_call: NA
cdr3_aa: CASSFGGGGYTF
cdr3_nt: TGTGCCAGCAGTTTTGGGGGAGGTGGCTACACCTTC

v_call: TRBV4-2
clone_size: NA
j_call: TRBJ1-5
d_call: NA
cdr3_aa: CASSQEETQPQHF
cdr3_nt: TGTGCCAGCAGCCAAGAGGAGACTCAGCCCCAGCATTTT

v_call: TRBV28
clone_size: NA
j_call: TRBJ1-5
d_call: NA
cdr3_aa: CASSLVVGGRPQHF
cdr3_nt: TGTGCCAGCAGTTTAGTGGTCGGGGGGAGGCCCCAGCATTTT

v_call: TRBV7-2
clone_size: NA
j_call: TRBJ2-5
d_call: TRBD2
cdr3_aa: CASSQMGGVETQYF
cdr3_nt: TGTGCCAGCAGCCAAATGGGAGGGGTGGAGACCCAGTACTTC

v_call: TRBV24-1
clone_size: NA
j_call: TRBJ1-2
d_call: TRBD1
cdr3_aa: CATSDRTGGNYGYTF
cdr3_nt: TGTGCCACCAGTGATCGGACAGGGGGAAACTATGGCTACACCTTC

v_call: TRBV12-5
clone_size: once
j_call: TRBJ2-1
d_call: TRBD1
cdr3_aa: CASGRWGQGAYNEQFF
cdr3_nt: TGTGCTAGTGGCCGGTGGGGACAGGGAGCCTACAATGAGCAGTTCTTC

v_call: TRBV7-8
clone_size: few
j_call: TRBJ2-4
d_call: TRBD2
cdr3_aa: CASSFAGLAGHGAKNIQYF
cdr3_nt: TGTGCCAGCAGCTTTGCCGGACTAGCGGGTCATGGGGCCAAAAACATTCAGTACTTC

v_call: TRBV29-1
clone_size: NA
j_call: TRBJ2-2
d_call: TRBD2
cdr3_aa: CSTTGTSGYTGELFF
cdr3_nt: TGCAGCACTACTGGGACTAGCGGGTACACCGGGGAGCTGTTTTTT

v_call: TRBV4-1
clone_size: NA
j_call: TRBJ1-5
d_call: TRBD1
cdr3_aa: CASSQWQGDEPQHF
cdr3_nt: TGCGCCAGCAGCCAGTGGCAGGGGGATGAGCCCCAGCATTTT

v_call: TRBV5-1
clone_size: NA
j_call: TRBJ2-7
d_call: TRBD2
cdr3_aa: CASSLVSSGNYEQYF
cdr3_nt: TGCGCCAGCAGCTTGGTTTCTAGCGGGAACTACGAGCAGTACTTC

v_call: TRBV7-6
clone_size: NA
j_call: TRBJ1-4
d_call: NA
cdr3_aa: CASSLRGPNEKLFF
cdr3_nt: TGTGCCAGCAGCTTAAGGGGTCCTAATGAAAAACTGTTTTTT

v_call: TRBV20-1
clone_size: NA
j_call: TRBJ1-2
d_call: NA
cdr3_aa: CSAPTGYGYTF
cdr3_nt: TGCAGTGCCCCTACAGGGTATGGCTACACCTTC

v_call: TRBV10-3
clone_size: NA
j_call: TRBJ2-1
d_call: NA
cdr3_aa: CAISESIFQRRTYNEQFF
cdr3_nt: TGTGCCATCAGTGAGTCGATTTTTCAGCGGAGAACCTACAATGAGCAGTTCTTC

v_call: TRBV18
clone_size: NA
j_call: TRBJ2-1
d_call: TRBD2
cdr3_aa: CASSPGTSGSNEQFF
cdr3_nt: TGTGCCAGCTCACCAGGGACTAGCGGGAGCAATGAGCAGTTCTTC

v_call: TRBV5-5
clone_size: NA
j_call: TRBJ2-5
d_call: TRBD2
cdr3_aa: CASSAETSGTQETQYF
cdr3_nt: TGTGCCAGCAGCGCTGAGACTAGCGGGACCCAAGAGACCCAGTACTTC

v_call: TRBV6-5
clone_size: NA
j_call: TRBJ2-7
d_call: NA
cdr3_aa: CASSYSPQGGYEQYF
cdr3_nt: TGTGCCAGCAGTTACTCGCCCCAGGGGGGTTACGAGCAGTACTTC

v_call: TRBV7-9
clone_size: NA
j_call: TRBJ2-7
d_call: TRBD2
cdr3_aa: CASSLSGGEVGEQYF
cdr3_nt: TGTGCCAGCAGCCTCTCTGGGGGGGAAGTAGGCGAGCAGTACTTC

v_call: TRBV18
clone_size: NA
j_call: TRBJ1-1
d_call: TRBD1
cdr3_aa: CASSSAGGNTEAFF
cdr3_nt: TGTGCCAGCTCATCGGCAGGGGGGAACACTGAAGCTTTCTTT

v_call: TRBV2
clone_size: once
j_call: TRBJ2-2
d_call: TRBD1
cdr3_aa: CASSALGQGNTGELFF
cdr3_nt: TGTGCCAGCAGCGCTTTGGGACAGGGGAACACCGGGGAGCTGTTTTTT

v_call: TRBV7-2
clone_size: few
j_call: TRBJ2-7
d_call: TRBD1
cdr3_aa: CASSADRQSSYEQYF
cdr3_nt: TGTGCCAGCAGCGCGGACAGGCAGAGCTCCTACGAGCAGTACTTC

v_call: TRBV28
clone_size: NA
j_call: TRBJ1-5
d_call: NA
cdr3_aa: CASSSGTGGLSNQPQHF
cdr3_nt: TGTGCCAGCAGCTCCGGAACCGGGGGGCTTAGCAATCAGCCCCAGCATTTT

v_call: TRBV3-1/TRBV3-2
clone_size: few
j_call: TRBJ2-1
d_call: NA
cdr3_aa: CASSQRTPQAAPSYNEQFF
cdr3_nt: TGTGCCAGCAGCCAAAGGACACCTCAGGCAGCCCCTTCCTACAATGAGCAGTTCTTC

v_call: TRBV7-8
clone_size: NA
j_call: TRBJ2-1
d_call: TRBD2
cdr3_aa: CASSVVAGGDNEQFF
cdr3_nt: TGTGCCAGCAGCGTCGTAGCGGGAGGGGACAATGAGCAGTTCTTC

v_call: TRBV12-5
clone_size: few
j_call: TRBJ2-7
d_call: TRBD2
cdr3_aa: CASGQGLAGAGEQYF
cdr3_nt: TGTGCTAGTGGTCAAGGACTAGCGGGAGCTGGCGAGCAGTACTTC

v_call: TRBV4-3
clone_size: NA
j_call: TRBJ1-2
d_call: NA
cdr3_aa: CASSQGRTRYGYTF
cdr3_nt: TGCGCCAGCAGCCAAGGCAGGACACGCTATGGCTACACCTTC

v_call: TRBV28
clone_size: NA
j_call: TRBJ2-1
d_call: TRBD2
cdr3_aa: CASSFVLGAGATYNEQFF
cdr3_nt: TGTGCCAGCAGTTTCGTTCTCGGAGCGGGAGCAACCTACAATGAGCAGTTCTTC

v_call: TRBV25-1
clone_size: NA
j_call: TRBJ2-2
d_call: NA
cdr3_aa: CASSVSAPTGEGTGELFF
cdr3_nt: TGTGCCAGCAGTGTATCCGCCCCGACAGGGGAGGGCACCGGGGAGCTGTTTTTT

v_call: TRBV28
clone_size: NA
j_call: TRBJ2-5
d_call: NA
cdr3_aa: CASSFQGSQETQYF
cdr3_nt: TGTGCCAGCAGTTTTCAGGGTTCGCAAGAGACCCAGTACTTC

v_call: TRBV5-1
clone_size: NA
j_call: TRBJ2-5
d_call: TRBD1
cdr3_aa: CASSQFGQGDETQYF
cdr3_nt: TGCGCCAGCAGCCAGTTCGGGCAGGGGGACGAGACCCAGTACTTC

v_call: TRBV19
clone_size: NA
j_call: TRBJ1-5
d_call: NA
cdr3_aa: CASSIGRGSNQPQHF
cdr3_nt: TGTGCCAGTAGTATAGGCAGGGGAAGCAATCAGCCCCAGCATTTT

v_call: TRBV24-1
clone_size: NA
j_call: TRBJ2-1
d_call: TRBD2
cdr3_aa: CATSDSRVGGRARNNEQFF
cdr3_nt: TGTGCCACCAGTGATTCCAGAGTGGGCGGGAGGGCTCGTAACAATGAGCAGTTCTTC

v_call: TRBV9
clone_size: NA
j_call: TRBJ2-5
d_call: NA
cdr3_aa: CASSVAGFQETQYF
cdr3_nt: TGTGCCAGCAGCGTAGCGGGGTTCCAAGAGACCCAGTACTTC